The rows below give T cell receptor beta chains drawn from one sample of a study of yellow fever vaccine responses in identical twins. Each CDR3 protein is one row after TCRdb ran MiXCR on the RT-PCR reads. Of approximately 260 distinct CDR3 sequences detected, around 70% appear once; the ten largest clones hold approximately 18%. The material was T cells from blood (PBMCs), unsorted or a sorted subset (not recorded which), obtained before or after yellow fever vaccination (not recorded which). The receptors here all came from a woman aged 18-29 years who received the yellow fever vaccine. Both conserved end residues are trimmed from each CDR3.

CDR3 protein: ASSRNTGQLNGELF
CDR3 length: 14
V gene: TRBV2
J gene: TRBJ2-2

CDR3 protein: ASSQRTGALGEQY
CDR3 length: 13
V gene: TRBV14
J gene: TRBJ2-7

CDR3 protein: ASSFRTGENTEAF
CDR3 length: 13
V gene: TRBV11-3
J gene: TRBJ1-1

CDR3 protein: SVEDRSEEQF
CDR3 length: 10
V gene: TRBV29-1
J gene: TRBJ2-1

CDR3 protein: ATSHRGDYPNYGYT
CDR3 length: 14
V gene: TRBV10-3
J gene: TRBJ1-2

CDR3 protein: ASSYEREYNEQF
CDR3 length: 12
V gene: TRBV6-5
J gene: TRBJ2-1

CDR3 protein: AITASGGNNEQF
CDR3 length: 12
V gene: TRBV10-3
J gene: TRBJ2-1

CDR3 protein: ASSPDSGGYGYT
CDR3 length: 12
V gene: TRBV5-5
J gene: TRBJ1-2

CDR3 protein: ASSFNTGELF
CDR3 length: 10
V gene: TRBV7-2
J gene: TRBJ2-2

CDR3 protein: ASSRSLANTGELF
CDR3 length: 13
V gene: TRBV12-3/TRBV12-4
J gene: TRBJ2-2

CDR3 protein: ASSAKAQANTEAF
CDR3 length: 13
V gene: TRBV11-1
J gene: TRBJ1-1

CDR3 protein: ASSQSEGRNTEAF
CDR3 length: 13
V gene: TRBV23-1
J gene: TRBJ1-1

CDR3 protein: ASSEADGRAFA
CDR3 length: 11
V gene: TRBV10-1
J gene: TRBJ1-2

CDR3 protein: ASHAAAGTEAF
CDR3 length: 11
V gene: TRBV6-1
J gene: TRBJ1-1

CDR3 protein: ATSRTARSYNEQF
CDR3 length: 13
V gene: TRBV15
J gene: TRBJ2-1

CDR3 protein: AISDTGGGTEAF
CDR3 length: 12
V gene: TRBV10-3
J gene: TRBJ1-1

CDR3 protein: ASSYWGQGALSNQPQH
CDR3 length: 16
V gene: TRBV6-2/TRBV6-3
J gene: TRBJ1-5

CDR3 protein: AISKGQGSSYNEQF
CDR3 length: 14
V gene: TRBV10-3
J gene: TRBJ2-1

CDR3 protein: ASSPPGYNEQF
CDR3 length: 11
V gene: TRBV7-2
J gene: TRBJ2-1

CDR3 protein: AISERTSVYNEQF
CDR3 length: 13
V gene: TRBV10-3
J gene: TRBJ2-1

CDR3 protein: ASKVGSSYNEQF
CDR3 length: 12
V gene: TRBV6-1
J gene: TRBJ2-1

CDR3 protein: ASAAGGYNTEAF
CDR3 length: 12
V gene: TRBV10-1
J gene: TRBJ1-1

CDR3 protein: AISVEGIQPQH
CDR3 length: 11
V gene: TRBV10-3
J gene: TRBJ1-5

CDR3 protein: ATQSNTEAF
CDR3 length: 9
V gene: TRBV10-3
J gene: TRBJ1-1

CDR3 protein: ASSSQGNYGYT
CDR3 length: 11
V gene: TRBV11-3
J gene: TRBJ1-2

CDR3 protein: ASSLNAFKAF
CDR3 length: 10
V gene: TRBV5-4
J gene: TRBJ1-1

CDR3 protein: ASSLPYTPRGNQPQH
CDR3 length: 15
V gene: TRBV11-3
J gene: TRBJ1-5

CDR3 protein: ATSRDTGYEQY
CDR3 length: 11
V gene: TRBV10-3
J gene: TRBJ2-7

CDR3 protein: ASSFQTNEKLF
CDR3 length: 11
V gene: TRBV12-3/TRBV12-4
J gene: TRBJ1-4

CDR3 protein: TSSYSNRAINQPQH
CDR3 length: 14
V gene: TRBV6-7
J gene: TRBJ1-5

CDR3 protein: ASSRQITDTQY
CDR3 length: 11
V gene: TRBV18
J gene: TRBJ2-3

CDR3 protein: AISAQTTGGSGYT
CDR3 length: 13
V gene: TRBV10-3
J gene: TRBJ1-2

CDR3 protein: ASSGSGNGNTIY
CDR3 length: 12
V gene: TRBV10-2
J gene: TRBJ1-3

CDR3 protein: ASSQELEAGGQPQH
CDR3 length: 14
V gene: TRBV4-2
J gene: TRBJ1-5

CDR3 protein: ASSQRHLRPNEKLF
CDR3 length: 14
V gene: TRBV23-1
J gene: TRBJ1-4

CDR3 protein: ASSTDRFGYT
CDR3 length: 10
V gene: TRBV6-1
J gene: TRBJ1-2

CDR3 protein: ASSSYDRVTRWEQY
CDR3 length: 14
V gene: TRBV11-3
J gene: TRBJ2-7

CDR3 protein: AISREGVRSSYNSTLH
CDR3 length: 16
V gene: TRBV10-3
J gene: TRBJ1-6

CDR3 protein: ATSRDGRQGDQPQH
CDR3 length: 14
V gene: TRBV15
J gene: TRBJ1-5

CDR3 protein: ASSESPERTQY
CDR3 length: 11
V gene: TRBV10-1
J gene: TRBJ2-5

CDR3 protein: ASSLQRQGGNTIY
CDR3 length: 13
V gene: TRBV7-6
J gene: TRBJ1-3

CDR3 protein: ASSNRGRVDTEAF
CDR3 length: 13
V gene: TRBV6-1
J gene: TRBJ1-1